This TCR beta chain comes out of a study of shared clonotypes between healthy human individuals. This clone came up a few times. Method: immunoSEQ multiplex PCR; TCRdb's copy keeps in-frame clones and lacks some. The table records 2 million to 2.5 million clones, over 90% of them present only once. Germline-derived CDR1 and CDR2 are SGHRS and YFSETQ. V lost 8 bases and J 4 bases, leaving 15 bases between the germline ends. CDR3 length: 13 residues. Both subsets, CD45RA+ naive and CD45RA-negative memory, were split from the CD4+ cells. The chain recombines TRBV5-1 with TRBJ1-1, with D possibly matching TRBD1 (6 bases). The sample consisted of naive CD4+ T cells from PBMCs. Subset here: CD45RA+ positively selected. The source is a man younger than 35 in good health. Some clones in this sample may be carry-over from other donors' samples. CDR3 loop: CASQEAGVTEAFF. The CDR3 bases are TGCGCCAGTCAAGAGGCAGGGGTCACTGAAGCTTTCTTT.